This T cell receptor (beta chain) appears in the sequencing data of a study of molecular identifiers for immune sequencing clone quantification. Overall study: In the replicates, RNA derived from around 20,000 or 100,000 naive CD8 cells was divided into five parts, and four were sequenced.

This clonotype was recorded many times. The target antigen is unknown. Sorted naive CD8 T cells were those defined as CD8+CD4-CCR7+CD45RA+. Trimming cost V 0 bases and J 4 bases, with 0 bases left between them. Germline V gives CDR1 SGHDN, CDR2 FVKESK. The CDR3 extends over 12 amino acids. Previously reported methods and listed TCR primers produced the bulk TCR libraries. Each CDR3 protein gets one entry after TCRdb re-called the PCR reads with MiXCR. The sample contains 460,000 or so distinct CDR3 sequences, about 21% of which appear only once. Study results and caveats: In naive cells, under 1% of molecules belonged to clones above 20 RNA copies, against over 98% in effector cells.

V usage is TRBV14 and J usage is TRBJ2-2; D is unresolved. The sequencing input was naive CD8+ T cells from blood, with Jurkat cell RNA spiked in. Subset reported: FACS-sorted CD8+CD4-CCR7+CD45RA+ naive T cells. This receptor was taken from a human donor in good health. Some libraries in this study had Jurkat cell RNA spiked in. The DNA of the CDR3 is TGTGCCAGCAGCCAAGACACCGGGGAGCTGTTTTTT. Translated, it gives CASSQDTGELFF.